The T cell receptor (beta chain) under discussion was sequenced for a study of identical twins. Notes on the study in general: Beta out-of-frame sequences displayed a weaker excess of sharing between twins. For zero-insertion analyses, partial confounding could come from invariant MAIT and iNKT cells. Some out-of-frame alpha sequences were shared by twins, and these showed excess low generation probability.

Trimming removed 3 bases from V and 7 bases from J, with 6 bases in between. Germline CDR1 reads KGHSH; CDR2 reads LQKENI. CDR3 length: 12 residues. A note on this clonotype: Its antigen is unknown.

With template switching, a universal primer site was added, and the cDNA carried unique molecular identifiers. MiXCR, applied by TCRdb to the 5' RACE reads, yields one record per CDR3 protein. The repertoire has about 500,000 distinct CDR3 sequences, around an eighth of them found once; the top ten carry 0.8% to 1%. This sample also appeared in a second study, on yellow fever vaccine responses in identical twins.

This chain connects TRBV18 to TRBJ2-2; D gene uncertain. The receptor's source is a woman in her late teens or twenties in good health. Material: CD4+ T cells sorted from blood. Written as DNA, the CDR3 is TGTGCCAGCTCACCTTCCGTCGGGGAGCTGTTTTTT. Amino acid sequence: CASSPSVGELFF.